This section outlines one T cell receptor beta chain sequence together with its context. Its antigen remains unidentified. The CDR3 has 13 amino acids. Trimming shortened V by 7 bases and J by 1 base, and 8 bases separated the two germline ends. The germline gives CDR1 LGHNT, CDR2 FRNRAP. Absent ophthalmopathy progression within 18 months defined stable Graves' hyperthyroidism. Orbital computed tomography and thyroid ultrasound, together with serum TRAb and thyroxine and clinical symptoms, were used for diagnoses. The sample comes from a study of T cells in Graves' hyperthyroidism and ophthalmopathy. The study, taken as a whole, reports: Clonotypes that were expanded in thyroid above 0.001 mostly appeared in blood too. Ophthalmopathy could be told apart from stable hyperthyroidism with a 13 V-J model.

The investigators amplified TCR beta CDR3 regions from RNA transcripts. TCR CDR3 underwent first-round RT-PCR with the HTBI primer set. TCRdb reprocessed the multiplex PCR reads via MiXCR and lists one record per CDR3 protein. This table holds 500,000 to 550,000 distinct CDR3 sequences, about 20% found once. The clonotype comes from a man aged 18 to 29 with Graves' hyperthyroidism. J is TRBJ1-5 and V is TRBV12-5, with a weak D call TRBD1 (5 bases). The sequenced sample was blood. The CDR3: CASVEGSNQPQHF. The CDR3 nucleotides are TGTGCTAGTGTGGAGGGGAGCAATCAGCCCCAGCATTTT. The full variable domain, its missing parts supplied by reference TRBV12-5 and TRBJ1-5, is DARVTQTPRHKVTEMGQEVTMRCQPILGHNTVFWYRQTMMQGLELLAYFRNRAPLDDSGMPKDRFSAEMPDATLATLKIQPSEPRDSAVYFCASVEGSNQPQHFGDGTRLSIL.